What follows describes a single T cell receptor (beta chain). The antigen is unknown. These data belong to a study of regulatory T cells in long-lasting Graves disease. Sequencing libraries for TCR beta were prepared with iRepertoire HTBI primers and Arm-PCR of CDR3 regions. TCRdb re-derived calls from the multiplex PCR reads in MiXCR, one entry per CDR3 protein. The table shows 320,000 or so distinct CDR3 sequences, with 15% to 20% occurring only once. Stated time point: newly diagnosed GD, antithyroid drugs for less than 3 months. RNA extracted from PBMCs served as the sequencing template. Those enrolled as patients came out of an endocrinology department in Xi'an, China. Points from the study as a whole: Persistent Graves' cases showed lower TCR diversity than newly diagnosed cases.

The specimen was peripheral blood mononuclear cells (PBMCs), collected at new diagnosis, from a patient treated with antithyroid drugs. The clonotype originates from a female donor with Graves disease.

The CDR3 DNA is TGTGCCAGCAGCCTAGGCCGGCTTAAGGGAGAGACCCAGTACTTC. This gives the protein CASSLGRLKGETQYF. V and J are TRBV3-1 and TRBJ2-5, with unresolved D. Trimming removed 4 bases at V and 4 bases at J, with 16 bases between. CDR1 and CDR2 from the germline V gene are LGHDT and YNNKEL (reference sequence). This CDR3 comprises 15 residues.